The 9 T cell receptor beta chains reported below all come from one sample, sequenced in a study of early T cells in non-severe SARS-CoV-2 infection. TCRdb called the 5' RACE reads again in MiXCR, with one record for every CDR3 protein. The sample records roughly 80,000 distinct CDR3 sequences, about 14% being singletons. The sample consisted of whole blood. All receptors come from an adult who was a healthcare worker with PCR-confirmed SARS-CoV-2 infection or an uninfected control (not recorded which).

The CDR3 region has the DNA TGCGCCAGCAGCTTGCATGGAAGGCAGGGGGTCGAGCAGTACTTC. Its translation is CASSLHGRQGVEQYF. The rearrangement joins TRBV5-1 to TRBJ2-7; 7 nucleotides match TRBD1. This CDR3 has 15 residues. V was clipped by 1 base and J by 6 bases; unmatched bases: 10. CDR1 and CDR2 (germline): SGHRS, YFSETQ.

This clonotype was counted at least ten times. The chain uses TRBV15 and TRBJ2-4; TRBD2 agrees at 8 bases. The V and J ends lost 3 bases and 1 base, in that order; junction bases with no gene match: 5. This CDR3 contains 16 residues. Germline CDR1 and CDR2: LNHNV and YYDKDF (reference sequence). The CDR3 nucleotides read TGTGCCACCAGCAGGGGCGGGGGGCTGGCCAAAAACATTCAGTACTTC. Its protein product is CATSRGGGLAKNIQYF.

Ten or more counts support this clonotype. V gene TRBV21-1 combines with J gene TRBJ2-3; no DNA check was done on the table's D call, TRBD2. TRBV21-1 is a listed pseudogene. The CDR3 has 16 amino acids. CDR3 amino acids: CASRNRTGRSTDTQYF. The CDR3 coding sequence is TGTGCCAGCAGGAATAGGACCGGGAGGAGCACAGATACGCAGTATTTT.

In its sample, this clonotype was seen a few times. One end of the junction is discordant with germline, which a read error may explain. The chain couples TRBV29-1 to TRBJ2-7; D might be TRBD2 (5 bases). The CDR3 has 11 residues. The germline V gene encodes CDR1 SQVTM and CDR2 ANQGSEA. The CDR3 DNA sequence: TGTGCCACGTGGGGAGAATCCGAGCAGTACTTC. This sequence encodes CATWGESEQYF.

V usage is TRBV18 and J usage is TRBJ1-5; unclear D gene. The V end was cut by 6 bases, the J end by 0 bases, with 15 bases between. Germline-derived CDR1 and CDR2 are KGHSH and LQKENI. This CDR3 has 16 amino acids. The CDR3 protein is CASSLPEGYSNQPQHF. The CDR3 coding sequence is TGTGCCAGCTCCCTCCCAGAGGGCTATAGCAATCAGCCCCAGCATTTT.

This rearrangement joins TRBV5-5 to TRBJ1-5; D not resolved. In germline, CDR1 is SGHKS, CDR2 YYEKEE (reference sequence). The CDR3 is 13 residues long. The V end lost 1 base, the J end lost 9 bases, and 11 bases lay between the germline ends. This chain's CDR3 is CASSLSGPGPQHF. The CDR3 nucleotides read TGTGCCAGCAGCTTGTCAGGCCCAGGGCCCCAGCATTTT.

This clonotype was counted at least ten times. The gene calls are TRBV29-1 and TRBJ2-3, with TRBD1 as a possible D gene (6 bases). The length of the CDR3 is 14 residues. Germline V gene sequence: CDR1 SQVTM, CDR2 ANQGSEA. Trimming removed 1 base at V and 0 bases at J, with 8 bases between. CDR3 DNA sequence: TGCAGCGTTGAAGGGGACACTAGCACAGATACGCAGTATTTT. It specifies CSVEGDTSTDTQYF.

This clonotype has at least ten counts. The V gene is TRBV3-1, the J gene TRBJ2-3; D assignment may be TRBD1 or TRBD2 (10 bases each). Germline lookup yields CDR1 LGHDT and CDR2 YNNKEL (reference sequence). This CDR3 has 20 amino acids. V was clipped by 4 bases and J by 2 bases, with 28 bases between them. CDR3 in DNA: TGTGCCAGCAGCCGGAGACAGGGGGCGCGACTAGCGGGCCCCACAGATACGCAGTATTTT. Residues: CASSRRQGARLAGPTDTQYF.

This clonotype was seen a few times. CDR3 amino acids: CSARDSEYEQYF. The CDR3 DNA is TGCAGTGCTAGAGACAGCGAATACGAGCAGTACTTC. The rearrangement uses TRBV20-1 and TRBJ2-7; D unresolved. Trimming left V 0 bases short and J 4 bases short, with 7 bases between. The CDR3 sequence is 12 residues long. Germline loops: CDR1 DFQATT, CDR2 SNEGSKA (reference sequence).